This T cell receptor beta chain was documented in a study of blood T cell repertoires in COVID-19. Across the study: Italy, Spain and the United States were the sources of the convalescent and acute COVID-19 samples. PBMCs, B-cell-depleted T cells, or T cells were the source of the cDNA or gDNA that made up the material.

The authors' processing: For nucleated cells, counts were estimated from reference gene primer amplification. Clones were sequenced by immunoSEQ multiplex PCR, and TCRdb holds only the in-frame ones, with some missing. The DNA was the basis for D and trimming; V, J and clone size are from that table. The repertoire includes some 29,000 clones, 80% of them detected once, and roughly half sits in the top ten. Trimming removed 4 bases from V and 5 bases from J; junction bases left unmatched: 6. Germline assignment: CDR1 SGHVS and CDR2 FQNEAQ. The CDR3 contains 15 residues. The sequenced sample was peripheral blood. The receptor was isolated from a woman in her 70s with acute or convalescent COVID-19. V and J are TRBV7-8 and TRBJ2-1, with 9 bases fitting TRBD2. CDR3 protein: CASSYRTSAHNEQFF. CDR3 sequence (DNA): TGTGCCAGCAGCTATCGGACTAGCGCACACAATGAGCAGTTCTTC.